Following are 30 T cell receptor beta chains from one sample sequenced in a study of T-cell reconstitution after alpha-beta-depleted transplantation in children. The authors prepared the TCRbeta library with unique molecular identifiers. Using its own MiXCR run on the PCR reads, TCRdb lists one record per CDR3 protein. The data contain roughly 590,000 distinct CDR3 sequences, approximately 17% of them seen just once; the ten biggest clones take up approximately 1%. The specimen was PBMCs from the stem cell graft donor, collected from the stem cell graft. The origin of the receptors is a human donor who donated a stem cell graft to a child with acute myeloid leukemia.

The chain recombines TRBV7-2 with TRBJ2-7; D call uncertain. Germline V gene sequence: CDR1 SGHTA, CDR2 FQGNSA. V was clipped by 5 bases and J by 0 bases, with 14 bases between them. This CDR3 has 15 amino acids. In DNA, the CDR3 is TGTGCCAGCAGCGCCCGGACGGCCAGCTCCTACGAGCAGTACTTC. The encoded protein is CASSARTASSYEQYF.

This clonotype was counted ten times or more. The genes are TRBV7-2 and TRBJ1-1; D perhaps matches TRBD1 (5 bases). The CDR3 consists of 15 residues. The germline CDR1 and CDR2 sequences are SGHTA and FQGNSA. The V end lost 1 base, the J end lost 7 bases, and 16 bases lay between the germline ends. CDR3 in DNA: TGTGCCAGCAGCTTAGGGGGGTCAGGAGGCATTGAAGCTTTCTTT. This encodes CASSLGGSGGIEAFF.

This rearrangement joins TRBV20-1 to TRBJ2-5, with D perhaps TRBD1 (6 bases). The germline V and J ends were trimmed by 6 bases and 1 base, with 9 bases remaining between them. CDR1 DFQATT and CDR2 SNEGSKA come from the germline V gene (reference sequence). The CDR3 is 12 amino acids. CDR3 DNA sequence: TGCAGTGCCAGCAGGGGCCAAGAGACCCAGTACTTC. Amino acids: CSASRGQETQYF.

In this sample, this clonotype turned up a few times. The J gene is TRBJ2-5, the V gene TRBV15; D remains unclear. Between the trimmed V and J ends, which lost 2 bases and 5 bases, there was a span of 9 bases. The germline V gene has CDR1 LNHNV and CDR2 YYDKDF (reference sequence). This CDR3 is 13 amino acids long. CDR3 protein: CATSRSPSETQYF. The DNA for the CDR3 is TGTGCCACCAGCAGAAGCCCGTCGGAGACCCAGTACTTC.

This clonotype appeared many times. The chain carries TRBV5-6 and TRBJ2-7, with D possibly being TRBD2 (5 bases). Trimming removed 0 bases from V and 2 bases from J, with 12 bases in between. The CDR3 runs to 15 residues. Germline CDR1 reads SGHDT; CDR2 reads YYEEEE. In nucleotides, the CDR3 is TGTGCCAGCAGCTTGGTAGGGAGCCGAGCCTACGAGCAGTACTTC. Its translation: CASSLVGSRAYEQYF.

This clonotype was observed many times. The genes are TRBV20-1 and TRBJ1-5; D gene uncertain. Between the trimmed V and J ends, which lost 0 bases and 7 bases, there was a span of 7 bases. This CDR3 is built from 12 residues. Germline lookup yields CDR1 DFQATT and CDR2 SNEGSKA (reference sequence). This chain's CDR3 is CSAREGLQPQHF. CDR3 bases: TGCAGTGCTAGAGAGGGGTTACAGCCCCAGCATTTT.

This clonotype came up many times. The gene calls are TRBV20-1 and TRBJ2-7; TRBD1 might be the D (5 bases). V was trimmed by 3 bases and J by 6 bases, leaving 9 bases between them. This CDR3 region has 11 residues. CDR1 and CDR2 from the germline V gene are DFQATT and SNEGSKA (reference sequence). The CDR3 DNA is TGCAGTGCTAGGGCAGGGTTCGAGCAGTACTTC. It specifies CSARAGFEQYF.

This clonotype was picked up many times. In nucleotides, the CDR3 is TGTGCCAGCAGCCCCGGGACCGCGGAACCCCAGCATTTT. This gives the protein CASSPGTAEPQHF. The chain employs TRBV7-9 and TRBJ1-5; D might be TRBD1 (5 bases). There are 13 residues in the CDR3. The germline gives CDR1 SEHNR, CDR2 FQNEAQ (reference sequence). Between the trimmed V and J ends, which lost 5 bases and 10 bases, there was a span of 15 bases.

This chain uses TRBV7-2 with TRBJ1-5; 7 bases map to TRBD1. V lost 5 bases, J lost 1 base, and 5 bases stayed unmatched. The germline V gene encodes CDR1 SGHTA and CDR2 FQGNSA. This CDR3 contains 15 residues. This CDR3 reads CASSETGLSNQPQHF. The CDR3 nucleotides are TGTGCCAGCAGCGAGACAGGGTTAAGCAATCAGCCCCAGCATTTT.

In its sample, this clonotype was seen many times. This chain connects TRBV29-1 to TRBJ1-1, with 11 bases lining up with TRBD1. J gave up 5 bases and V 7 bases, and 9 bases lay outside the gene matches. Germline V CDR1 and CDR2: SQVTM, ANQGSEA. This CDR3 comprises 14 residues. CDR3 loop: CSAGQGARVTEAFF. The DNA of the CDR3 is TGCAGCGCTGGACAGGGGGCGCGGGTTACTGAAGCTTTCTTT.

This clonotype was observed a handful of times. The V and J genes are TRBV29-1 and TRBJ1-1; D call uncertain. This CDR3 has 14 residues. The V gene lost 6 bases and the J gene lost 0 bases, with 14 bases spanning the gap. CDR1 and CDR2 (germline): SQVTM, ANQGSEA. Here the CDR3 reads CSVSGRPLNTEAFF. The CDR3 DNA reads TGCAGCGTCTCCGGTAGGCCGCTGAACACTGAAGCTTTCTTT.

This clonotype was found many times. The chain employs TRBV6-5 and TRBJ1-5, with a possible D match to TRBD1 (5 bases). The germline V gene encodes CDR1 MNHEY and CDR2 SVGAGI. This CDR3 is built from 14 residues. Trimming left V 4 bases short and J 2 bases short, with 9 bases between. The CDR3 loop is CASSSDRRNQPQHF. The CDR3 region has the DNA TGTGCCAGCAGTTCCGACAGACGCAATCAGCCCCAGCATTTT.

This clonotype has at least ten counts. The V call is TRBV12-3 or TRBV12-4, the J call TRBJ2-1; 10 bases line up with TRBD1. Trimming took 8 bases from V and 9 from J; bases not matched to a gene: 10. CDR3 length equals 14 residues. This chain's CDR3 is CASSWPGQGIEQFF. The CDR3 bases are TGTGCCAGCTCTTGGCCGGGACAGGGGATTGAGCAGTTCTTC.

There are many counts of this clonotype. This sequence joins TRBV6-5 and TRBJ1-1; 7 bases fit TRBD1. The CDR3 runs 16 residues. Germline assignment: CDR1 MNHEY and CDR2 SVGAGI. The V segment lost 0 bases and the J segment 1 base; nucleotides outside the gene matches: 5. The chain's CDR3 is CASSYSTGSPNTEAFF. CDR3 bases: TGTGCCAGCAGTTACTCGACAGGGTCCCCGAACACTGAAGCTTTCTTT.

The gene calls are TRBV7-2 and TRBJ1-5, with D possibly being TRBD1 (5 bases). The length of the CDR3 is 14 residues. The V gene's germline CDR1 is SGHTA and CDR2 FQGNSA. V was shortened by 2 bases and J by 6 bases, with 11 bases between the two germline ends. The CDR3 region has the DNA TGTGCCAGCAGCTTACAGGGAGGAGTTCAGCCCCAGCATTTT. Translated: CASSLQGGVQPQHF.

This clonotype occurred a few times. The chain recombines TRBV6-1 with TRBJ2-3; TRBD1 agrees at 9 bases. The CDR3 sequence is 16 residues long. With 6 bases clipped from V and 2 bases from J, the junction kept 9 bases outside the gene matches. CDR1 and CDR2 from the germline V gene are MNHNS and SASEGT. As DNA, the CDR3 is TGTGCCAGCAGGAATGCCGGGACAGGGTCCACAGATACGCAGTATTTT. It specifies CASRNAGTGSTDTQYF.

J is TRBJ2-7 and V is TRBV7-9; TRBD1 might be the D (5 bases). V lost 5 bases and J lost 6, with 17 bases in between. The CDR3 has 14 amino acids. Germline CDR1 SEHNR, CDR2 FQNEAQ (reference sequence). The CDR3 coding sequence is TGTGCCAGCAGCCCCGACAGACTTCTAACCGAGCAGTACTTC. This sequence encodes CASSPDRLLTEQYF.

There are a few counts of this clonotype. The chain has TRBV5-5 and TRBJ2-1; D possibly uses TRBD1 or TRBD2 (6 bases each). The V end was cut by 7 bases, the J end by 8 bases, with 10 bases between. The length of the CDR3 is 11 residues. In germline, CDR1 is SGHKS, CDR2 YYEKEE (reference sequence). The CDR3 region is CASEGGYEQFF. CDR3 DNA: TGTGCCAGCGAGGGGGGATATGAGCAGTTCTTC.

V and J are TRBV18 and TRBJ2-5; no firm D call. CDR1 KGHSH and CDR2 LQKENI come from the germline V gene. The CDR3 is made up of 15 amino acids. Trimming cost V 5 bases and J 1 base, with 14 bases left between them. In DNA, the CDR3 is TGTGCCAGCTCAACGGGCCAGGCAGGCCAAGAGACCCAGTACTTC. Protein: CASSTGQAGQETQYF.

This clonotype was seen only a few times. The chain combines TRBV21-1 with TRBJ2-5. TRBV21-1 is annotated as a pseudogene. This CDR3 has 10 residues. The CDR3 is CASIQETQYF. The CDR3 bases are TGTGCCAGCATCCAAGAGACCCAGTACTTC.

This clonotype has only a few counts. This rearrangement joins TRBV20-1 to TRBJ2-1; 12 bases match TRBD2. This CDR3 contains 16 residues. In germline, CDR1 is DFQATT, CDR2 SNEGSKA (reference sequence). V was pared by 2 bases and J by 7 bases, with 9 bases of the junction left unmatched. The DNA for the CDR3 is TGCAGTGCTAGAAAGTCACTAGCGGGGGGCCTTAATGAGCAGTTCTTC. This translates into CSARKSLAGGLNEQFF.

This clonotype was picked up many times. The chain couples TRBV20-1 to TRBJ2-1, with D possibly being TRBD1 (5 bases). The CDR3 contains 16 residues. V lost 0 bases, J lost 10 bases, and 22 bases lay in between. The germline V gene encodes CDR1 DFQATT and CDR2 SNEGSKA (reference sequence). CDR3 sequence: CSAREGRGTRVREQFF. The CDR3, as DNA: TGCAGTGCTAGAGAGGGTAGGGGAACAAGGGTTAGAGAGCAGTTCTTC.

This clonotype was recorded at least ten times. The CDR3 nucleotides read TGCGCCAGCAGCTTGGAGCCAGGGCATAACTATGGCTACACCTTC. Translation gives CASSLEPGHNYGYTF. The rearrangement uses TRBV5-1 and TRBJ1-2; D may be TRBD1 (5 bases). The CDR3 extends over 15 amino acids. Germline values: CDR1 SGHRS, CDR2 YFSETQ. The V and J ends lost 0 bases and 1 base respectively, with 10 bases between them. Full variable domain (remainder filled in from reference TRBV5-1 and TRBJ1-2): KAGVTQTPRYLIKTRGQQVTLSCSPISGHRSVSWYQQTPGQGLQFLFEYFSETQRNKGNFPGRFSGRQFSNSRSEMNVSTLELGDSALYLCASSLEPGHNYGYTFGSGTRLTVV.

This clonotype occurred many times. The V gene is TRBV29-1, the J gene TRBJ2-5; 8 bases line up with TRBD2. The V and J ends lost 6 bases and 1 base, in that order; junction bases with no gene match: 7. The CDR3 has 14 amino acids. Looked up from germline, CDR1 is SQVTM and CDR2 is ANQGSEA. CDR3 bases: TGCAGCGTGGCTAGCGGGCCTTTCCAAGAGACCCAGTACTTC. Translation: CSVASGPFQETQYF.

This clonotype was recorded at least ten times. CDR3 amino acids: CSVESNREVRSYTF. CDR3 DNA: TGCAGCGTTGAATCGAACAGGGAAGTGCGGAGCTACACCTTC. The rearrangement uses TRBV29-1 and TRBJ1-2; D is possibly TRBD1 (6 bases). CDR3 length: 14 residues. V shed 2 bases and J shed 9 bases, with 19 bases lying between them. Germline loops: CDR1 SQVTM, CDR2 ANQGSEA.

There are many counts of this clonotype. This chain joins TRBV7-2 and TRBJ1-1; a weak D match, TRBD1 (5 bases). This CDR3 is built from 16 residues. Trimming stripped 5 bases from V and 2 bases from J, with 18 bases between. Germline-derived CDR1 and CDR2 are SGHTA and FQGNSA. The DNA of the CDR3 is TGTGCCAGCAGCCGAAATAGGGGACGGGTAAACACTGAAGCTTTCTTT. Protein sequence: CASSRNRGRVNTEAFF.

The chain joins TRBV7-9 to TRBJ1-6; D is uncertain. This CDR3 is built from 15 residues. Germline V gene sequence: CDR1 SEHNR, CDR2 FQNEAQ (reference sequence). V was clipped by 5 bases and J by 16 bases, with 24 bases between them. This CDR3 is CASSAGRFSPARLHF. The CDR3 bases are TGTGCCAGCAGCGCGGGCCGCTTTTCCCCGGCCCGTCTCCACTTT.

V is TRBV4-1 and J is TRBJ2-7, with a possible D match to TRBD1 (5 bases). The V end was cut by 4 bases, the J end by 6 bases, with 16 bases between. From germline, CDR1 is MGHRA and CDR2 YSYEKL. The CDR3 covers 14 residues. The CDR3 coding sequence is TGCGCCAGCAGCCTTACCCCAGGGCTGAGCGAGCAGTACGTC. This encodes CASSLTPGLSEQYV.

This clonotype was detected a few times. The chain links TRBV7-2 to TRBJ2-5, with D perhaps matching TRBD1 or TRBD2 (6 bases each). This CDR3 is built from 14 residues. The V end lost 9 bases, the J end lost 10 bases, and 24 bases lay between the germline ends. Germline CDR1 reads SGHTA; CDR2 reads FQGNSA. CDR3 DNA sequence: TGTGCCAGAGGACCAGAGGGGGGAGGACGGGTCCAGTACTTC. Translating gives CARGPEGGGRVQYF.

This clonotype came up many times. This chain joins TRBV7-2 and TRBJ2-1; D is uncertain. V was trimmed by 4 bases and J by 1 base, leaving 11 bases between them. The CDR3 extends over 15 amino acids. The germline V gene has CDR1 SGHTA and CDR2 FQGNSA. In nucleotides, the CDR3 is TGTGCCAGCAGCTCTGACCCGAGGTCCTACAATGAGCAGTTCTTC. It translates to CASSSDPRSYNEQFF.